Sequencing of this TCR beta chain was carried out in a study of blood T cell repertoires in COVID-19. Study details: There were acute and convalescent COVID-19 samples, and they came from the United States, Italy and Spain.

The table came from immunoSEQ multiplex PCR; TCRdb's copy has only in-frame clones and leaves some out. In the table there are 150,000 or so clones, around 89% of which are singletons. This clone was seen just once. This CDR3 region has 17 residues. The trim removed 3 bases at V and 0 bases at J, leaving 8 bases unmatched. Germline assignment: CDR1 DFQATT and CDR2 SNEGSKA (reference sequence). Sequencing was carried out using PBMCs or T cells enriched from blood (not recorded which). This receptor was taken from a woman between 25 and 40 years old with acute COVID-19. The chain links TRBV20-1 to TRBJ2-1; 10 nucleotides agree with TRBD2. The chain's CDR3 is CSASGAGGQSSYNEQFF. The CDR3 bases are TGCAGTGCTAGTGGAGCGGGAGGGCAAAGCTCCTACAATGAGCAGTTCTTC.